The rows below give T cell receptor beta chains drawn from one sample of a study of cytomegalovirus exposure and HLA in healthy donors. Measured with immunoSEQ multiplex PCR; TCRdb has only the in-frame clones, and not every one. The sample includes 150,000 or so clones, approximately 80% of them seen just once. Sequenced input: PBMCs. The receptors shown here come from a male donor in good health and CMV-seronegative. CDR3s include the opening cysteine and the closing phenylalanine or tryptophan. Fields, in order: J gene, D gene, V gene, clone size, CDR3 protein, CDR3 DNA. The D gene is left open where the match is weak. Only part of the rows carry a size: once, few, many, or a class if the clone is expanded.

TRBJ2-1 | . | TRBV7-9 | few | CASSSLRGPQGTGQFF | TGTGCCAGCAGCTCGTTACGGGGCCCTCAGGGGACGGGGCAGTTCTTC
TRBJ2-1 | TRBD1 | TRBV7-6 | . | CASSLLFTGIGTGGRNEQFF | TGTGCCAGCAGCTTATTATTCACCGGGATAGGCACAGGGGGCCGCAATGAGCAGTTCTTC
TRBJ2-5 | TRBD2 | TRBV5-8 | . | CASSLSGGFQETQYF | TGTGCCAGCAGCTTGTCCGGGGGGTTCCAAGAGACCCAGTACTTC
TRBJ1-5 | . | TRBV21-1 | . | CASSNWQGKAVSQPQHF | TGTGCCAGCAGCAATTGGCAGGGAAAGGCTGTCAGTCAGCCCCAGCATTTT
TRBJ1-5 | . | TRBV19 | . | CASSIVRGSNQPQHF | TGTGCCAGTAGTATCGTCAGGGGAAGCAATCAGCCCCAGCATTTT
TRBJ1-5 | . | TRBV6-1 | few | CASSTQGNSNQPQHF | TGTGCCAGCAGCACACAGGGCAATAGCAATCAGCCCCAGCATTTT
TRBJ2-7 | TRBD1 | TRBV6-1 | . | CATSAGTGDEQYF | TGTGCCACCTCCGCCGGGACAGGGGACGAGCAGTACTTC
TRBJ2-5 | TRBD1 | TRBV30 | . | CAWGTGGEAETQYF | TGTGCCTGGGGGACAGGGGGAGAGGCGGAGACCCAGTACTTC
TRBJ2-3 | . | TRBV19 | . | CASCAGASGGTDTQYF | TGTGCCAGTTGCGCCGGGGCCTCAGGGGGCACAGATACGCAGTATTTT
TRBJ2-3 | . | TRBV10-3 | . | CAISESGYGLRSTDTQYF | TGTGCCATCAGTGAGTCAGGGTACGGACTTAGGAGCACAGATACGCAGTATTTT
TRBJ1-5 | . | TRBV7-9 | few | CASSLKGNQPQHF | TGTGCCAGCAGCTTAAAGGGGAATCAGCCCCAGCATTTT
TRBJ1-2 | . | TRBV28 | . | CASSLLSPGGYTF | TGTGCCAGCAGTTTACTGTCCCCGGGGGGCTACACCTTC
TRBJ1-2 | . | TRBV20-1 | few | CSADGGGGYTF | TGCAGTGCCGACGGGGGGGGTGGCTACACCTTC
TRBJ2-1 | . | TRBV27 | few | CASSSPRLAGVTYNEQFF | TGTGCCAGCAGTTCCCCCCGCCTGGCAGGCGTGACCTACAATGAGCAGTTCTTC
TRBJ2-3 | TRBD2 | TRBV9 | few | CASSALGTSATDTQYF | TGTGCCAGCAGCGCGCTCGGGACTAGCGCGACAGATACGCAGTATTTT
TRBJ1-1 | TRBD1 | TRBV6-5 | . | CASSYSTGGTEAFF | TGTGCCAGCAGTTACTCGACAGGGGGCACTGAAGCTTTCTTT
TRBJ2-3 | TRBD2 | TRBV10-3 | . | CAIRGTSGRDTQYF | TGTGCCATCCGGGGAACTAGCGGGAGGGATACGCAGTATTTT
TRBJ1-1 | TRBD1 | TRBV18 | few | CASRQGAAGPNTEAFF | TGTGCCAGTCGCCAGGGGGCTGCAGGACCGAACACTGAAGCTTTCTTT
TRBJ2-3 | TRBD1 | TRBV5-1 | . | CASSFGITGGHTDTQYF | TGCGCCAGCAGCTTCGGGATAACAGGGGGACACACAGATACGCAGTATTTT
TRBJ2-1 | . | TRBV5-6 | . | CASSSTLDRFF | TGTGCCAGCAGCTCGACCCTAGACCGGTTCTTC
TRBJ1-2 | . | TRBV19 | few | CASSIRSMIYGYTF | TGTGCCAGTAGTATTCGGTCGATGATCTATGGCTACACCTTC
TRBJ2-2 | TRBD1 | TRBV7-8 | . | CASSSGQANTGELFF | TGTGCCAGCAGCTCGGGACAGGCGAACACCGGGGAGCTGTTTTTT
TRBJ2-7 | . | TRBV15 | . | CATSRDRRTSQYEQYF | TGTGCCACCAGCAGAGATAGAAGGACTTCGCAATACGAGCAGTACTTC
TRBJ1-1 | . | TRBV5-1 | . | CASSLAVNTEAFF | TGCGCCAGCAGCTTGGCGGTGAACACTGAAGCTTTCTTT
TRBJ2-1 | TRBD2 | TRBV7-3 | . | CASSPSGLSYNEQFF | TGTGCCAGCAGCCCTAGCGGCCTCTCCTACAATGAGCAGTTCTTC
TRBJ2-3 | . | TRBV2 | . | CASSEETVTTQYF | TGTGCCAGCAGTGAAGAGACAGTGACTACGCAGTATTTT
TRBJ2-3 | TRBD2 | TRBV7-2 | . | CASTPTPLAALTDTQYF | TGTGCCAGCACCCCTACCCCACTAGCGGCCCTCACAGATACGCAGTATTTT
TRBJ1-1 | . | TRBV19 | . | CASSIRLGRNTEAFF | TGTGCCAGTAGTATCAGACTCGGGAGGAACACTGAAGCTTTCTTT
TRBJ2-3 | TRBD2 | TRBV7-2 | . | CASSLGLLARLDF | TGTGCCAGCAGCTTAGGTTTACTAGCGAGGTTGGATTTT
TRBJ2-1 | TRBD2 | TRBV30 | . | CAWSVRASGRYNEQFF | TGTGCCTGGAGTGTAAGGGCTAGCGGGAGGTACAATGAGCAGTTCTTC
TRBJ2-5 | TRBD2 | TRBV28 | . | CASSGVAGGQETQYF | TGTGCCAGCAGCGGGGTAGCGGGGGGTCAAGAGACCCAGTACTTC
TRBJ2-7 | TRBD2 | TRBV4-1 | . | CASSQAPGLASYEQYF | TGCGCCAGCAGCCAGGCTCCGGGACTAGCGTCCTACGAGCAGTACTTC
TRBJ2-7 | TRBD1 | TRBV4-2 | . | CASSQTGGGYEQYF | TGTGCCAGCAGCCAGACAGGGGGCGGCTACGAGCAGTACTTC
TRBJ2-1 | TRBD2 | TRBV4-3 | . | CASSQVGTRGFYNEQFF | TGCGCCAGCAGCCAAGTCGGGACTAGGGGTTTCTACAATGAGCAGTTCTTC
TRBJ2-7 | . | TRBV7-9 | . | CASSSSGSYEQYF | TGTGCCAGCAGCTCGAGCGGGTCCTACGAGCAGTACTTC
TRBJ2-1 | TRBD2 | TRBV27 | . | CASSLRGLAGDEQFF | TGTGCCAGCAGTTTAAGGGGACTAGCGGGAGATGAGCAGTTCTTC
TRBJ1-3 | . | TRBV5-1 | once | CASSSQGSGNTIYF | TGCGCCAGCAGCAGTCAGGGCTCTGGAAACACCATATATTTT
TRBJ1-3 | . | TRBV29-1 | few | CSARATNSGNTIYF | TGCAGCGCGAGGGCGACAAACTCTGGAAACACCATATATTTT
TRBJ2-7 | TRBD2 | TRBV30 | once | CAWRGTSGSSTYEQYF | TGTGCCTGGAGAGGTACTAGCGGGAGTTCAACCTACGAGCAGTACTTC
TRBJ2-7 | . | TRBV25-1 | . | CASSEMATQYF | TGTGCCAGCAGTGAAATGGCAACGCAGTACTTC
TRBJ2-7 | TRBD1 | TRBV7-9 | . | CASRSTTGGSVYEQYF | TGTGCCAGCAGATCGACGACAGGGGGTTCGGTCTACGAGCAGTACTTC
TRBJ2-3 | TRBD2 | TRBV7-3 | . | CASSSGGTSTDTQYF | TGTGCCAGCAGCTCCGGGGGGACTAGCACAGATACGCAGTATTTT
TRBJ2-2 | TRBD2 | TRBV5-4 | . | CASSPMTSGDTGELFF | TGTGCCAGCAGCCCTATGACTAGCGGCGACACCGGGGAGCTGTTTTTT
TRBJ2-7 | TRBD1 | TRBV4-2 | once | CASSQDGQDPYEQYF | TGTGCCAGCAGCCAAGATGGACAGGATCCTTACGAGCAGTACTTC
TRBJ2-1 | TRBD2 | TRBV9 | . | CASSSVGRGAIISNEQFF | TGTGCCAGCAGCAGCGTCGGGCGGGGGGCCATTATATCCAATGAGCAGTTCTTC
TRBJ1-5 | . | TRBV15 | . | CATSRDYSQPQHF | TGTGCCACCAGCAGAGATTATAGTCAGCCCCAGCATTTT
TRBJ1-5 | TRBD1 | TRBV30 | . | CAWSGTGYSNQPQHF | TGTGCCTGGAGTGGGACAGGGTATAGCAATCAGCCCCAGCATTTT
TRBJ1-3 | TRBD1 | TRBV13 | . | CASSPRDSSGNTIYF | TGTGCCAGCAGCCCTAGGGACAGCTCTGGAAACACCATATATTTT
TRBJ2-6 | TRBD2 | TRBV7-8 | few | CASSRTSGTGANVLTF | TGTGCCAGCAGCCGGACTAGCGGGACTGGGGCCAACGTCCTGACTTTC
TRBJ2-2 | TRBD1 | TRBV7-2 | . | CASSFTGAGELFF | TGTGCCAGCAGCTTTACAGGGGCCGGGGAGCTGTTTTTT
TRBJ1-5 | . | TRBV28 | . | CATRVGVNQPQHF | TGTGCCACCAGGGTAGGGGTTAATCAGCCCCAGCATTTT
TRBJ2-5 | . | TRBV29-1 | few | CSAHRGKETQYF | TGCAGCGCCCATAGGGGTAAAGAGACCCAGTACTTC
TRBJ2-2 | TRBD1 | TRBV4-1 | . | CASSPGQGKGSGELFF | TGCGCCAGCAGCCCGGGACAGGGCAAGGGGTCCGGGGAGCTGTTTTTT
TRBJ1-2 | TRBD1 | TRBV7-6 | . | CASSLVLRDRDNYGYTF | TGTGCCAGCAGCTTAGTCCTCCGGGACAGAGACAATTATGGCTACACCTTC